This T cell receptor (beta chain) is drawn from a study of T cell repertoires in ileal Crohn's disease. Germline V gives CDR1 SEHNR, CDR2 FQNEAQ (reference sequence). Trimming removed 5 bases from V and 1 base from J; junction bases left unmatched: 15. The CDR3 extends over 18 amino acids. The protocol was immunoSEQ multiplex PCR, while the TCRdb copy is restricted to in-frame clones and leaves out a portion. The sample has 2,300 or so clones, roughly 96% seen once. The sequenced material came from ileal tissue. The chain recombines TRBV7-9 with TRBJ1-1, with 8 nucleotides matching TRBD1. This sequence was found in an adult with Crohn's disease. The CDR3 DNA follows: TGTGCCAGCAGCCCAAACTCAGGGGGCTCTTCAAGGAACACTGAAGCTTTCTTT. Encoded protein: CASSPNSGGSSRNTEAFF.